This T cell receptor beta chain was sequenced during a study of graft-versus-host responses after intestinal transplantation. As for the study in general: Transplants given to recipients were multivisceral, liver-intestinal, or isolated intestinal. Induction using anti-thymocyte globulin, followed by tacrolimus and steroids for roughly 3 years, was given to all recipients.

The J segment lost 5 bases and the V segment lost 4 bases, leaving 9 bases of the junction unmatched. This CDR3 region has 14 residues. Germline V gene lookup returns CDR1 SGDLS and CDR2 YYNGEE. There are a few counts of this clone. Its antigen is not identified. Other DNA sequences within the sample encode an identical CDR3. Findings and caveats of the study: High graft-versus-host to host-versus-graft T cell clonal ratios marked allografts of patients with graft-donor macrochimerism. Declines in HvG clones occurring early post-transplant were associated with peak circulating GvH clone levels.

Measured with immunoSEQ multiplex PCR; TCRdb has only the in-frame clones, and not every one. The sample has 60,000 to 80,000 clones, around 91% seen once. This sequence was found in a human donor who received an intestinal transplant. Sequenced here: unstimulated CD8+ T cells sorted from spleen or lymph node cells, sampled before intestinal transplant. J is TRBJ2-7 and V is TRBV9, with TRBD1 matching 7 bases. The CDR3 loop reads CASSPRQGRNEQYF. CDR3 nucleotide sequence: TGTGCCAGCAGCCCTCGACAGGGTCGGAACGAGCAGTACTTC.